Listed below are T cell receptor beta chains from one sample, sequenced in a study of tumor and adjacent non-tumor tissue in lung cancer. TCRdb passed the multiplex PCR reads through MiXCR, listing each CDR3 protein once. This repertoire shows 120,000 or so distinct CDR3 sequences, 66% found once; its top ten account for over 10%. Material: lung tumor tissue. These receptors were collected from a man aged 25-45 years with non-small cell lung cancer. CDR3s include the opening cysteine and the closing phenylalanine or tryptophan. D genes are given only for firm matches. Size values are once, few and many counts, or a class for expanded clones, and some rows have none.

TGCAGTGCTATACCGGATCCTTCTAGTACCGATACGCACTATTTT CSAIPDPSSTDTHYF TRBJ2-3 . . TRBV20-1
TGTGCCAGCATCGTAGCTGCGCTTCCGGAGACCCAGTACTTC CASIVAALPETQYF TRBJ2-5 . . TRBV9
TGCGCCAGCAGCCAAGTTAGCGGGAGGACCGACAAGGATACGCAGTATTTT CASSQVSGRTDKDTQYF TRBJ2-3 TRBD2 . TRBV4-1
TGTGCCAGCAGTCCTCGACCAGTGGGCACCGGGGAGCTGTTTTTT CASSPRPVGTGELFF TRBJ2-2 . . TRBV6-5
TGCAGTGCTAGCCCACAGGGTCCCAGGACAGATACGCAGTATTTT CSASPQGPRTDTQYF TRBJ2-3 . many TRBV20-1
TGCGGCGCGCAGGGGGGCACCGGGAAGCTGTTTTTT CGAQGGTGKLFF TRBJ2-2 . . TRBV20-1
TGTGCCAGCAGTTATAGGGAAAGGGTTAGTCAGCCCCAGCATTTT CASSYRERVSQPQHF TRBJ1-5 . . TRBV6-9
TGCAGTGTTAACATGAAGGGGAAGGGTACAGATACGCAGTATTTT CSVNMKGKGTDTQYF TRBJ2-3 . once TRBV20-1
TGTGCCAGCAGTTCCTCCGGGACAGAAATCTCTGGGGCCAACGTCCTGACTTTC CASSSSGTEISGANVLTF TRBJ2-6 TRBD1 few TRBV12-3/TRBV12-4
TGTGCCACCAGTGATTTCGACAGCGAAGAGACCCAGTACTTC CATSDFDSEETQYF TRBJ2-5 . . TRBV24-1
TGTGCCAGCAGCCAGGGGCCACGGGATGTGAATAGGCACTTCTTC CASSQGPRDVNRHFF TRBJ2-1 . once TRBV6-1
TGTACCAGCAGCCCTCTAAATGAGCAGTCCTTC CTSSPLNEQSF TRBJ2-1 . . TRBV11-3
TGCGCCAGCAGCGGGAGATCGAACACCGGGGAGCTGTTTTTT CASSGRSNTGELFF TRBJ2-2 . . TRBV5-1
TGCAATGCTAGAGATAGTACCGTCCACAATGAGCAGATCTTC CNARDSTVHNEQIF TRBJ2-1 . . TRBV20-1
TGTGCCAGCAGCGCCCTAGCGAGTGGGGGCACAGATACTCAGTATTTT CASSALASGGTDTQYF TRBJ2-3 . . TRBV11-2
TGTGCCAGCACCCCAGCGGACGAGACCCAGTACTTC CASTPADETQYF TRBJ2-5 . many TRBV12-3/TRBV12-4
TGCAGTGCTAGGCGCGGAGGCTGGGAGACCCAGTACTTC CSARRGGWETQYF TRBJ2-5 . . TRBV20-1
TGCAGAGCTAGACCCTCAGGATCCAATCAGCCCCAGCATTTT CRARPSGSNQPQHF TRBJ1-5 . . TRBV20-1
TGTGCCAGCAGCAAAGGGGAACTTACTAGCTTCATACCCTACAATGAGCAGTTCTTC CASSKGELTSFIPYNEQFF TRBJ2-1 . . TRBV21-1
TGTGCCAGCAGTTACTCAAGGCCAGGGATTTACGAGCAGTACTTC CASSYSRPGIYEQYF TRBJ2-7 . once TRBV6-5
TGTGCCAGCAGTTACCAGATAGGATCCAATGAGCAGTTCTTC CASSYQIGSNEQFF TRBJ2-1 . many TRBV6-5
TGCGCCGGCAGACAAGATATCTACAGGGGAGGCACTGAAACTTTCTTT CAGRQDIYRGGTETFF TRBJ1-1 TRBD1 . TRBV4-1
TGTGCCAGCAGCCACCCCGCACGGGGTAGGACCTACGAGCAGTACTTC CASSHPARGRTYEQYF TRBJ2-7 . . TRBV6-2/TRBV6-3
TGCAGTGCTAGAGGCGAAACTGGAGGACACCGTGAAGCTTTCTTT CSARGETGGHREAFF TRBJ1-1 . . TRBV20-1
TGTGTCAGCAGCTTAGAAGGAAGGGGGGGGAACACCGAAGCTTTCTTT CVSSLEGRGGNTEAFF TRBJ1-1 . . TRBV11-2
TGTACCAGCAGCCGGAACAGGGGGGAGAACACTGAAGCTTTCTTT CTSSRNRGENTEAFF TRBJ1-1 TRBD1 . TRBV14
TGCAGTGTTAGAGGACCCAGTGGTGTCCAGCAGTACTTC CSVRGPSGVQQYF TRBJ2-7 . . TRBV20-1
TGTGCCAGCAACCCTACTCTAGCGGGATCTTACAATGAGCAGTTCTTC CASNPTLAGSYNEQFF TRBJ2-1 TRBD2 . TRBV4-2
TGTGCCATCAGTGTCCGGGGGCCTACGAACATCGGGGAGCTGTTTTTT CAISVRGPTNIGELFF TRBJ2-2 . . TRBV10-3
TGTGCCAGCAGCCAAGATTTGAGGGGGAAAGAGACCCAGTACTTC CASSQDLRGKETQYF TRBJ2-5 . few TRBV14
TGCAGCGTTGAGAAGGACATTCGCTACATCTTC CSVEKDIRYIF TRBJ1-2 . . TRBV29-1
TGTGCCAGCAGCCCAAGAGATCGTCAGTCTGAAGCTTTCTTT CASSPRDRQSEAFF TRBJ1-1 . once TRBV7-8
TGCGCCAGCAGGAGCGGGGTGGCAGGCACTGAAGCTTTCTTT CASRSGVAGTEAFF TRBJ1-1 . . TRBV5-1
TGCAGTGCTAGAGATCCCATGGGGCTAAGCTATGGCTACACCTTC CSARDPMGLSYGYTF TRBJ1-2 . . TRBV20-1
TGCAGCGTTGATGTTCGAGGGGGAACTGAAGCTTTCTTT CSVDVRGGTEAFF TRBJ1-1 . . TRBV29-1
TGTGCCAGCATGAATCAAGGGATCGCCCCCTACGAGCAGTACTTC CASMNQGIAPYEQYF TRBJ2-7 . . TRBV6-5
TGCGCCAGCAGCTTGGAGAGCTCTGGAAACACCATATATTTT CASSLESSGNTIYF TRBJ1-3 . . TRBV5-1
TGTGCCAGCAGTGAACAGGGGGTGGATACGCAGTATTTT CASSEQGVDTQYF TRBJ2-3 TRBD1 many TRBV6-1
TGCAGTGCTAGACCGGACGGGGCCGCTGGTTACACCTTC CSARPDGAAGYTF TRBJ1-2 . . TRBV20-1
TGTGCTAGTGCCGAGACTAGCGGGGGGTGGAATGAGCAGTTCTTC CASAETSGGWNEQFF TRBJ2-1 TRBD2 many TRBV12-5
TGCGCCAGCAGTGTACAGTCGCGCAGTCAGCCCCAGCATTTT CASSVQSRSQPQHF TRBJ1-5 . once TRBV6-1
TGTACCAGCAGCCAAGATCGTAGGGTCCAGTATTTC CTSSQDRRVQYF TRBJ2-5 . . TRBV14
TGTGCCAGTAGTTCTAGGGGGGCCGGGGCCAGCGTCCTGACTTTC CASSSRGAGASVLTF TRBJ2-6 . . TRBV6-2/TRBV6-3
TGTGCCAGCAGCCAAGATCTAGGGGTGGGTGAGCAGTTCTTC CASSQDLGVGEQFF TRBJ2-1 . many TRBV4-2
TGTGCCAGCAGCTTAACCTCTGGAGATACGCAGTATTTT CASSLTSGDTQYF TRBJ2-3 . few TRBV7-3
TGTGCCAGCAGCCCGGGCCTTAGGGATGAGCAGTACTTC CASSPGLRDEQYF TRBJ2-7 . . TRBV5-4
TGTGCCAGCAGTTTGGTGATCTACGAGCAGTACTTC CASSLVIYEQYF TRBJ2-7 . few TRBV12-3/TRBV12-4
TGTGCCAGCCGCTTATTCCCCAGGATCAGTCGGGCAGCAAGAGAAGAGACCCAGTACTTC CASRLFPRISRAAREETQYF TRBJ2-5 . . TRBV11-3
TGTGCAAGCAGCTCAAGGCCACAGGGGACCGGGGAGCTGTTTTTT CASSSRPQGTGELFF TRBJ2-2 TRBD1 . TRBV11-1
TGTACCAGCAGTGGGGGTTCCTACGAGCAGTACTTC CTSSGGSYEQYF TRBJ2-7 . once TRBV12-3/TRBV12-4
TGTGTCAGCAGCTTAGGTCAATATTCACCCCTCCACTTT CVSSLGQYSPLHF TRBJ1-6 . . TRBV11-2
TGTGCCAGCGGACCTATAAGGGGCACAGATATGCAATATTTT CASGPIRGTDMQYF TRBJ2-3 . once TRBV6-5
TGCAGTGCTAGCCGGGCCCTCTGTAGGTGTGAGCAGTTCTTC CSASRALCRCEQFF TRBJ2-1 . . TRBV20-1